A single sample is the source of the 19 T cell receptor beta chains below, sequenced in a study of breast tumors, draining lymph nodes, adjacent tissues. TCRdb redid the calling of the multiplex PCR reads with MiXCR, one entry per CDR3 protein. The table lists 150,000 to 200,000 distinct CDR3 sequences, 30% to 40% of them singletons. The lymph nodes were axillary draining lymph nodes from breast cancer patients. Sample: axillary lymph node tissue. These receptors were collected from a female donor with breast cancer. Some clones in this sample may be carry-over from other donors' samples.

This clonotype occurred a few times. This may be a read error: a much more frequent sequence differs by one nucleotide. V usage is TRBV20-1 and J usage is TRBJ1-2, with TRBD1 matching 8 bases. CDR1 is DFQATT, CDR2 SNEGSKA, per germline (reference sequence). The CDR3 has 13 residues. CDR3 protein: CSAPLTGDYAYTF. CDR3 nucleotide sequence: TGCAGTGCCCCTCTGACAGGGGACTATGCCTACACCTTC.

The chain joins TRBV2 to TRBJ1-4; 9 nucleotides match TRBD1. Germline V gene sequence: CDR1 SNHLY, CDR2 FYNNEI. This CDR3 has 15 amino acids. Unmatched junction bases numbered 8, after V lost 6 bases and J lost 6 bases. The CDR3 loop reads CASRTGQGGDEKLFF. The CDR3 bases are TGTGCCAGCAGGACGGGACAGGGTGGTGATGAAAAACTGTTTTTT.

This clonotype occurred many times. This chain links TRBV3-1 with TRBJ1-4; D is ambiguous. Per germline, CDR1 LGHDT and CDR2 YNNKEL (reference sequence). Trimming took 0 bases from V and 8 from J, leaving 7 bases between them. There are 13 residues in the CDR3. For the CDR3, the DNA is TGTGCCAGCAGCCAAGATACTATAGAAAAACTGTTTTTT. Its protein product is CASSQDTIEKLFF. Full variable domain (missing parts from reference TRBV3-1 and TRBJ1-4): DTAVSQTPKYLVTQMGNDKSIKCEQNLGHDTMYWYKQDSKKFLKIMFSYNNKELIINETVPNRFSPKSPDKAHLNLHINSLELGDSAVYFCASSQDTIEKLFFGSGTQLSVL.

This sequence joins TRBV7-9 and TRBJ2-3, with D unresolved. The CDR3 runs 14 residues. V was cut by 5 bases and J by 1 base, with 10 bases left in between. Germline CDR1 and CDR2: SEHNR and FQNEAQ (reference sequence). The CDR3 reads CASSVEAGTDTQYF. The CDR3 DNA reads as TGTGCCAGCAGCGTTGAAGCAGGCACAGATACGCAGTATTTT. Full variable domain (rest looked up from reference TRBV7-9 and TRBJ2-3): DTGVSQNPRHKITKRGQNVTFRCDPISEHNRLYWYRQTLGQGPEFLTYFQNEAQLEKSRLLSDRFSAERPKGSFSTLEIQRTEQGDSAMYLCASSVEAGTDTQYFGPGTRLTVL.

The table lists this clonotype with many counts. This chain joins TRBV15 and TRBJ2-7; tentative D call: TRBD1 (5 bases). The germline gives CDR1 LNHNV, CDR2 YYDKDF (reference sequence). The CDR3 sequence is 14 residues long. With 0 bases removed from V and 2 bases from J, the gap between germline ends came to 8 bases. DNA for the CDR3: TGTGCCACCAGCAGAGATCTGACAGCCTACGAGCAGTACTTC. This encodes CATSRDLTAYEQYF.

At least ten counts were recorded for this clonotype. V usage is TRBV5-1 and J usage is TRBJ1-4; the D is unclear. Germline V gene sequence: CDR1 SGHRS, CDR2 YFSETQ. V was trimmed by 4 bases and J by 1 base, leaving 11 bases between them. The CDR3 extends over 15 amino acids. CDR3: CASSPGWGTNEKLFF. The CDR3 bases are TGCGCCAGCAGCCCTGGTTGGGGAACTAATGAAAAACTGTTTTTT.

Comment on this clonotype: The junction departs from the called germline gene at one end, perhaps through a read error. V and J are TRBV7-2 and TRBJ2-7; possible D gene TRBD1, 6 bases. The CDR3 is 15 amino acids. Germline CDR1 and CDR2: SGHTA and FQGNSA. CDR3 sequence reads: CASSLGSGPRGEQYF. The CDR3 nucleotides are TGTGCCAGCAGCTTGGGGTCAGGACCCAGGGGCGAGCAGTACTTT.

This clonotype was seen many times. The rearrangement joins TRBV12-3 or TRBV12-4 to TRBJ2-5, with D unclear. Trimming stripped 3 bases from V and 1 base from J, with 6 bases between. CDR3 length: 13 residues. CDR3 coding DNA: TGTGCCAGCAGTTTTTACAGCCAAGAGACCCAGTACTTC. Its protein is CASSFYSQETQYF.

Comments on this clonotype: One junction end disagrees with the germline gene, perhaps due to a read error. This sequence joins TRBV4-1 and TRBJ1-1, with no clear D. This CDR3 has 16 amino acids. Germline loops: CDR1 MGHRA, CDR2 YSYEKL. Here the CDR3 reads CASSQVGGSLNTEALF. For the CDR3, the DNA is TGCGCCAGCAGCCAAGTAGGCGGCTCGTTGAACACTGAAGCTCTCTTT.

This clonotype occurred many times. J is TRBJ2-1 and V is TRBV3-1; D is unclear. V lost 4 bases to trimming and J lost 6 bases, with 10 bases between them. The CDR3 runs to 13 residues. Germline loops: CDR1 LGHDT, CDR2 YNNKEL (reference sequence). The CDR3 spells CASSPQTRNEQFF. CDR3 in DNA: TGTGCCAGCAGCCCACAGACTCGCAATGAGCAGTTCTTC.

This clonotype was counted many times. The chain recombines TRBV3-1 with TRBJ2-3; tentatively, D is TRBD1 or TRBD2 (5 bases each). V shed 1 base and J shed 4 bases, with 12 bases lying between them. Germline CDR1 reads LGHDT; CDR2 reads YNNKEL (reference sequence). This CDR3 is 15 amino acids long. CDR3 amino acids: CASSQGGDSADTQYF. The CDR3 DNA reads TGTGCCAGCAGCCAAGGGGGAGACAGCGCAGATACGCAGTATTTT.

This clonotype appeared many times. This chain uses TRBV20-1 with TRBJ2-3, with D possibly being TRBD1 (6 bases). Germline values: CDR1 DFQATT, CDR2 SNEGSKA (reference sequence). Trimming took off 4 bases at V and 0 bases at J, with 17 bases between the two ends. This CDR3 has 16 residues. CDR3 residues: CSANGPEGDSTDTQYF. The CDR3, as DNA: TGCAGTGCTAACGGTCCTGAGGGGGACAGCACAGATACGCAGTATTTT.

The sample holds many counts of this clonotype. The CDR3 DNA reads as TGTGCCAGCAGTTACTCATGGCGGCCGGCTGGGAGCTCCTACGAGCAGTACTTC. Residues: CASSYSWRPAGSSYEQYF. The V call is TRBV6-5, the J call TRBJ2-7, with a possible D match to TRBD2 (5 bases). V was pared by 0 bases and J by 0 bases, with 18 bases between. Germline CDR1 MNHEY, CDR2 SVGAGI. The CDR3 covers 18 residues.

At least ten counts were recorded for this clonotype. The V gene is TRBV6-1, the J gene TRBJ2-7; TRBD1 might be the D (6 bases). Germline assignment: CDR1 MNHNS and CDR2 SASEGT. Trimming removed 8 bases from V and 2 bases from J, with 7 bases in between. The CDR3 extends over 11 amino acids. The chain's CDR3 is CASGQTYEQYF. The CDR3 DNA follows: TGTGCCAGCGGACAGACCTACGAGCAGTACTTC.

Turning to this clonotype: The conserved closing phenylalanine or tryptophan is absent in this CDR3, likely reflecting a read error. The gene calls are TRBV18 and TRBJ1-3; the D is unclear. V lost 5 bases, J lost 9 bases, and 11 bases lay in between. The germline V gene has CDR1 KGHSH and CDR2 LQKENI. The CDR3 consists of 12 residues. The chain's CDR3 is CASSTGGPTIYL. In DNA, the CDR3 is TGTGCCAGCTCAACGGGAGGACCCACCATATATCTT.

This clonotype has more than one count but fewer than ten. A single base separates this from a much larger clone, so it may be a read error. This chain links TRBV6-5 with TRBJ2-1; possible D gene TRBD1, 6 bases. This CDR3 is 14 amino acids long. The V end lost 5 bases, the J end lost 2 bases, and 10 bases lay between the germline ends. Germline lookup yields CDR1 MNHEY and CDR2 SVGAGI. CDR3 bases: TGTGCCAGCAGTCAAGGACAGACCTACAATGAGCAGTTCTTC. Its translation: CASSQGQTYNEQFF.

This clonotype was picked up many times. The chain links TRBV5-1 to TRBJ1-2; the D is unclear. Trimming removed 4 bases from V and 6 bases from J, with 10 bases in between. CDR3 length equals 12 residues. Germline assignment: CDR1 SGHRS and CDR2 YFSETQ. In nucleotides, the CDR3 is TGCGCCAGCAGCCCGTCGGGCCATGGCTACACCTTC. Translating gives CASSPSGHGYTF. Full variable domain (rest looked up from reference TRBV5-1 and TRBJ1-2): KAGVTQTPRYLIKTRGQQVTLSCSPISGHRSVSWYQQTPGQGLQFLFEYFSETQRNKGNFPGRFSGRQFSNSRSEMNVSTLELGDSALYLCASSPSGHGYTFGSGTRLTVV.

This clonotype was seen ten or more times. Relative to the germline gene, one junction end is altered; a read error may explain this. The rearrangement links TRBV7-9 to TRBJ1-2, with D possibly TRBD1 on 5 matching bases. The CDR3 covers 15 residues. Germline assignment: CDR1 SEHNR and CDR2 FQNEAQ (reference sequence). CDR3 in amino acids: CASSPTGGSGYGYPF. The CDR3 region has the DNA TGTGCCAGCAGCCCAACAGGTGGTTCGGGCTATGGCTACCCCTTC.

As concerns this clonotype: The CDR3 ends on some other residue instead of the conserved phenylalanine or tryptophan, so this is likely a read error. No DNA is shown, since the ends of the CDR3 on it are uncertain; the CDR3 is the one TCRdb lists. This chain uses TRBV12-3 or TRBV12-4 with TRBJ1-5. The CDR3 spans 12 residues, counting both ends. The CDR3: CASRRGNQPRHL.